A selection of T cell receptor beta chains follows, all from one sample in a study of blood T cell repertoires in COVID-19. Repertoires were generated with immunoSEQ multiplex PCR, while TCRdb's copy carries only in-frame clones and drops some. The sample has approximately 210,000 clones; around 90% are singletons. Material for sequencing was PBMCs or T cells enriched from blood (not recorded which). The receptors shown here come from a man aged 30 to 39 in a cohort exposed to, infected with or recovered from COVID-19 (not recorded which). Both conserved end residues are part of each CDR3. A D gene is named only where the DNA matches it firmly. Size tells how often a clone was seen (once, few, many) or the class of an expanded clone, and some rows leave it out.

NA	TRBJ1-2	NA	TRBV25-1	CASSEYGAGNYGYTF	TGTGCCAGCAGTGAATATGGTGCGGGTAACTATGGCTACACCTTC
TRBD1	TRBJ2-7	NA	TRBV3-1/TRBV3-2	CASSQEGQGAGEQYF	TGTGCCAGCAGCCAAGAGGGACAGGGGGCTGGAGAGCAGTACTTC
TRBD1	TRBJ1-2	NA	TRBV28	CASSRRDREGDGYTF	TGTGCCAGCAGCCGTCGAGACAGGGAAGGGGATGGCTACACCTTC
NA	TRBJ2-1	NA	TRBV5-1	CASSYGLPYNEQFF	TGCGCCAGCAGCTACGGACTGCCATACAATGAGCAGTTCTTC
TRBD2	TRBJ2-5	NA	TRBV13	CASSSQTSGSAETQYF	TGTGCCAGCAGCTCCCAGACTAGCGGGAGTGCGGAGACCCAGTACTTC
NA	TRBJ1-2	NA	TRBV27	CASSLSRTAANYGYTF	TGTGCCAGCAGTTTATCGAGGACAGCTGCTAACTATGGCTACACCTTC
NA	TRBJ2-7	NA	TRBV7-6	CASSLEITYEQYF	TGTGCCAGCAGCTTAGAAATTACCTACGAGCAGTACTTC
TRBD2	TRBJ2-1	NA	TRBV7-2	CASSLVLAGGHVPNEQFF	TGTGCCAGCAGCTTAGTTCTAGCGGGAGGGCATGTCCCCAATGAGCAGTTCTTC
NA	TRBJ2-3	NA	TRBV7-9	CASSREYGTDTQYF	TGTGCCAGCAGCCGGGAGTACGGCACAGATACGCAGTATTTT
TRBD2	TRBJ2-7	NA	TRBV28	CASSSDLAGGPNYEQYF	TGTGCCAGCAGTTCCGATTTAGCGGGAGGGCCAAACTACGAGCAGTACTTC
TRBD1	TRBJ2-7	few	TRBV5-1	CASSASRGLTYEQYF	TGCGCCAGCAGCGCAAGCAGGGGGCTCACCTACGAGCAGTACTTC
NA	TRBJ1-2	few	TRBV21-1	CASSKVSRCYGYTF	TGTGCCAGCAGCAAAGTGAGCCGGTGCTATGGCTACACCTTC
NA	TRBJ2-7	NA	TRBV27	CASSPKGGYYEQYF	TGTGCCAGCAGTCCCAAGGGAGGCTACTACGAGCAGTACTTC
TRBD2	TRBJ2-1	NA	TRBV5-6	CASISPWTSGNNEQFF	TGTGCCAGCATCTCCCCCTGGACTAGCGGGAACAATGAGCAGTTCTTC
TRBD1	TRBJ1-1	NA	TRBV27	CASSSQNRGDNTEAFF	TGTGCCAGCAGTTCCCAGAACAGGGGGGATAACACTGAAGCTTTCTTT